A few counts support the clone carrying this T cell receptor beta chain. The antigen is unknown. In making TCR beta libraries, quantitative 5'-RACE with molecular barcodes was used. Each CDR3 protein gets one entry after TCRdb re-called the 5' RACE reads with MiXCR. Among approximately 340,000 distinct CDR3 sequences, 14% to 15% were seen once, and the ten largest hold 0.9% to 1.2%. The sample is drawn from a study of CD8 T cells in ankylosing spondylitis. The study, taken as a whole, reports: There was a TCR beta motif, made of several highly homologous variants, that appeared characteristic of ankylosing spondylitis blood. Reportedly, matched ankylosing spondylitis synovial fluid was significantly enriched for disease-linked clones. Earlier literature documents some of the motif variants in reactive arthritis synovial fluid and blood.

The sample taken for sequencing was blood, either unsorted or a sorted T cell fraction (not recorded which). The source is a male donor with ankylosing spondylitis or in good health (not recorded which).

The CDR3 sequence: CSATGAVNTEAFF. The CDR3 bases are TGCAGTGCTACAGGGGCGGTGAACACTGAAGCTTTCTTT. The rearrangement links TRBV20-1 to TRBJ1-1, with D possibly being TRBD1 (6 bases). The V gene's germline CDR1 is DFQATT and CDR2 SNEGSKA (reference sequence). There are 13 residues in the CDR3. V was clipped by 4 bases and J by 0 bases, with 9 bases between them.